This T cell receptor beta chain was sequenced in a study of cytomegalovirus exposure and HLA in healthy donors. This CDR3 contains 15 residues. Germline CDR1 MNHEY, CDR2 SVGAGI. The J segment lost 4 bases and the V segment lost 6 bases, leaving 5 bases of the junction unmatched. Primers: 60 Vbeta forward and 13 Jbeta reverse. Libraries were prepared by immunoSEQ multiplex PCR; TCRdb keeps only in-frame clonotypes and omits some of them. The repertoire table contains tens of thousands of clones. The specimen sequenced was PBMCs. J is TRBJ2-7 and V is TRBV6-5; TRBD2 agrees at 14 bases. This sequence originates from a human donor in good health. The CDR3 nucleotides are TGTGCCAGCAGGTCCGGGACTAGCGGGGGTTACGAGCAGTACTTC. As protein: CASRSGTSGGYEQYF.